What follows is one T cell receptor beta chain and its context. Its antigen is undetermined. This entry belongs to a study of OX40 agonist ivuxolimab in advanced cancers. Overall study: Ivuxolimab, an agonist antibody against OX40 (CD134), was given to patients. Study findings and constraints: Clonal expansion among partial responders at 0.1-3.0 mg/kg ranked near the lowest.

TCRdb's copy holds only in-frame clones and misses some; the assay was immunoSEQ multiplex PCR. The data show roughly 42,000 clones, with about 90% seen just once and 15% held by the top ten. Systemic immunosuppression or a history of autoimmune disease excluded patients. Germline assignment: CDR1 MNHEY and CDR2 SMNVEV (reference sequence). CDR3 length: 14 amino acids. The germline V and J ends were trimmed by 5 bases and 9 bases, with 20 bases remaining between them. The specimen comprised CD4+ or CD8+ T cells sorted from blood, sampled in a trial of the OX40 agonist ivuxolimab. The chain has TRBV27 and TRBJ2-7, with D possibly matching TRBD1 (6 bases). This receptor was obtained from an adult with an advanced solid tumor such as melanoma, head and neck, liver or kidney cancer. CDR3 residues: CASSSTGTPFGQYF. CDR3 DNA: TGTGCCAGCAGTAGTACAGGGACCCCCTTCGGGCAGTACTTC.